The 24 T cell receptor beta chains reported below all come from one sample, sequenced in a study of CD4 and CD8 cells across lung adenocarcinoma regions. One entry per CDR3 protein, called by TCRdb with MiXCR from the PCR reads. The sample records under 15,000 distinct CDR3 sequences, around half being singletons. The source material was CD8+ T cells from the center of a lung tumor. These receptors were taken from a female donor with lung adenocarcinoma. The CD4 and CD8 labels of this study may be unreliable.

In nucleotides, the CDR3 is TGTGCCAGCGCGACGGGCAAAAACACGCAGTACTTC. Translated, it gives CASATGKNTQYF. The chain is built from TRBV6-1 and TRBJ2-4; no clear D. V was shortened by 8 bases and J by 13 bases, with 18 bases between the two germline ends. Germline V lookup: CDR1 MNHNS, CDR2 SASEGT. The CDR3 sequence is 12 residues long.

This chain connects TRBV7-8 to TRBJ2-3; D call uncertain. V was pared by 0 bases and J by 0 bases, with 7 bases between. Germline V CDR1 and CDR2: SGHVS, FQNEAQ. The length of the CDR3 is 15 residues. CDR3 protein: CASSLAVQSTDTQYF. In DNA form, the CDR3 reads TGTGCCAGCAGCTTAGCGGTTCAGAGCACAGATACGCAGTATTTT.

Concerning this clonotype itself: A read error may account for a junction end that differs from germline. CDR3 in DNA: TGTGCCAGCAGCTCACGGACGAGCGAGGGAAACAATGCGCAGTACTTT. Translating gives CASSSRTSEGNNAQYF. This chain joins TRBV9 and TRBJ2-3, with a possible D match to TRBD2 (5 bases). Germline loops: CDR1 SGDLS, CDR2 YYNGEE. The CDR3 is 16 residues long.

The V call is TRBV6-5, the J call TRBJ2-1; D call uncertain. This CDR3 comprises 14 residues. Germline-derived CDR1 and CDR2 are MNHEY and SVGAGI. V was trimmed by 3 bases and J by 8 bases, leaving 14 bases between them. For the CDR3, the DNA is TGTGCCAGCAGTTATAGTCTCATTCCGGATGAGCAGTTCTTC. The encoded protein is CASSYSLIPDEQFF.

The gene calls are TRBV6-1 and TRBJ2-5, with TRBD1 matching 9 bases. The DNA end lines up better with TRBJ2-7; the J call may be wrong. Germline V gene sequence: CDR1 MNHNS, CDR2 SASEGT. There are 15 residues in the CDR3. In nucleotides, the CDR3 is TGTGCCAGCAGCGTAGACCGGGACAGGGTATTCGAGCAGTACTTC. It yields the protein CASSVDRDRVFEQYF.

In its sample, this clonotype was seen a few times. This CDR3 reads CASSYSVGGTEAFF. The DNA of the CDR3 is TGTGCCAGCAGTTACTCGGTTGGGGGGACTGAAGCTTTCTTT. The gene calls are TRBV6-5 and TRBJ1-1; D might be TRBD1 (5 bases). The CDR3 is made up of 14 amino acids. Germline V gene data show CDR1 as MNHEY and CDR2 as SVGAGI. Trimming took 0 bases from V and 5 from J, leaving 10 bases between them.

This clonotype has at least ten counts. This chain joins TRBV9 and TRBJ2-1; D is possibly TRBD2 (6 bases). Looked up from germline, CDR1 is SGDLS and CDR2 is YYNGEE. The CDR3 covers 15 residues. Deletions cut 0 bases from V and 4 bases from J, with 11 bases between. CDR3 amino acids: CASSVGGAGYNEQFF. CDR3 in DNA: TGTGCCAGCAGCGTAGGCGGGGCGGGTTACAATGAGCAGTTCTTC.

For this clonotype: The germline gene is not matched at one end of the junction; a read error may be the cause. The chain has TRBV6-1 and TRBJ2-3, with D unclear. The CDR3 is 14 amino acids. Germline V gene data show CDR1 as MNHNS and CDR2 as SASEGT. CDR3 loop: CAGREAGGQETQYF. The CDR3 DNA is TGTGCGGGCCGCGAGGCCGGTGGCCAAGAGACCCAGTACTTT.

Relative to its sample, this clonotype is medium-sized. V gene TRBV27 combines with J gene TRBJ1-2, with 10 bases identical to TRBD1. The CDR3 runs 15 residues. Trimming took 6 bases from V and 4 from J; bases not matched to a gene: 8. Per germline, CDR1 MNHEY and CDR2 SMNVEV (reference sequence). The CDR3 DNA is TGTGCCAGCAGAAGTAGACAGGGGGCCTCCTATGGCTACACCTTC. This sequence encodes CASRSRQGASYGYTF.

This clonotype is a singleton in its sample. CDR3 sequence reads: CASSLSGTRSSQETQYF. DNA for the CDR3: TGTGCCAGCAGCCTCTCCGGGACACGGAGCAGCCAAGAGACCCAGTACTTC. The chain uses TRBV11-3 and TRBJ2-5, with D possibly being TRBD1 (6 bases). V gave up 5 bases and J gave up 1 base, with 20 bases separating them. The V gene's germline CDR1 is SGHNT and CDR2 YENEEA. This CDR3 has 17 residues.

The J gene is TRBJ2-3, the V gene TRBV6-1; weak D call: TRBD1 (5 bases). Trimming removed 9 bases from V and 0 bases from J, with 10 bases in between. This CDR3 is built from 13 residues. Germline-derived CDR1 and CDR2 are MNHNS and SASEGT. CDR3 bases: TGTGCCAGTAGGCAGGGTAGCACAGATACGCAGTATTTT. Encoded protein: CASRQGSTDTQYF.

The chain couples TRBV3-1 to TRBJ2-1, with a weak D call TRBD2 (7 bases). V lost 1 base and J 0 bases, leaving 13 bases between the germline ends. This CDR3 spans 17 amino acids. Germline CDR1 and CDR2: LGHDT and YNNKEL (reference sequence). DNA for the CDR3: TGTGCCAGCAGCCAAGCGGGGGGCCGTAGCTCCTACAATGAGCAGTTCTTC. This sequence encodes CASSQAGGRSSYNEQFF.

To note about this clonotype: One base away lies a much larger clone, so this may be a sequencing read error. The CDR3 end shows no conserved phenylalanine or tryptophan, and so a read error is likely. The chain joins TRBV6-1 to TRBJ1-2; 8 positions match TRBD1. The germline gives CDR1 MNHNS, CDR2 SASEGT. CDR3 length: 15 residues. Trimming took 7 bases from V and 5 from J; bases not matched to a gene: 12. The CDR3 nucleotides are TGTGCCAGCATCGCCGTTAGGACAGGGAATTATGGCTACACCCTC. It yields the protein CASIAVRTGNYGYTL.

This clonotype was seen many times. The rearrangement uses TRBV5-1 and TRBJ2-1; the D call may be TRBD1 or TRBD2 (5 bases each). Trimming stripped 5 bases from V and 1 base from J, with 16 bases between. Germline-derived CDR1 and CDR2 are SGHRS and YFSETQ. CDR3 length: 16 amino acids. As DNA, the CDR3 is TGCGCCAGCAGACCCGCCGGGACGGAGTCCTACAATGAGCAGTTCTTC. This gives the protein CASRPAGTESYNEQFF.

The V gene is TRBV7-2, the J gene TRBJ2-3; TRBD2 matches 7 bases. The CDR3 length is 13 residues. V lost 5 bases and J lost 5; bases outside the gene matches: 4. Germline V gene sequence: CDR1 SGHTA, CDR2 FQGNSA. CDR3 protein: CASSMGGEDTQYF. The CDR3 DNA reads TGTGCCAGCAGCATGGGGGGGGAAGATACGCAGTATTTT. The full variable domain, with the rest looked up from reference TRBV7-2 and TRBJ2-3, is GAGVSQSPSNKVTEKGKDVELRCDPISGHTALYWYRQSLGQGLEFLIYFQGNSAPDKSGLPSDRFSAERTGGSVSTLTIQRTQQEDSAVYLCASSMGGEDTQYFGPGTRLTVL.

The genes are TRBV6-1 and TRBJ2-3; weak D call: TRBD1 (5 bases). V shed 4 bases and J shed 1 base, with 18 bases lying between them. CDR3 length: 17 residues. Germline V gene data show CDR1 as MNHNS and CDR2 as SASEGT. The CDR3 DNA reads as TGTGCCAGCAGTGGCGATCAGACAGTTTCGGGCACAGATACGCAGTATTTT. Encoded protein: CASSGDQTVSGTDTQYF.

To note about this clonotype: At one boundary the junction diverges from the germline segment, which might be a read error. This chain uses TRBV6-5 with TRBJ2-3; 11 nucleotides match TRBD2. Germline CDR1 MNHEY, CDR2 SVGAGI. The CDR3 consists of 15 residues. This CDR3 is CASRFSGTSGNTQFF. Here the CDR3 DNA reads TGTGCCAGCAGATTCTCCGGGACTAGCGGCAATACGCAGTTCTTT.

In this sample, this clonotype turned up many times. V is TRBV12-3 or TRBV12-4 and J is TRBJ2-3, with 7 positions matching TRBD2. The CDR3 spans 17 residues. Losses at the gene ends were 1 base for V and 0 bases for J; bases not matched to a gene: 7. The CDR3 DNA reads TGTGCCAGCAGTTTAGGAGCGGGGCCCGCTAGCACAGATACGCAGTATTTT. This codes for CASSLGAGPASTDTQYF.

The chain recombines TRBV6-4 with TRBJ2-7; D unclear. The germline CDR1 and CDR2 sequences are MRHNA and SNTAGT. The CDR3 has 16 residues. The V end lost 2 bases, the J end lost 0 bases, and 14 bases lay between the germline ends. The CDR3: CASSDADGWDSYEQYF. The DNA of the CDR3 is TGTGCCAGCAGTGACGCGGACGGGTGGGACTCCTACGAGCAGTACTTC.

This chain joins TRBV6-5 and TRBJ2-7; no clear D. The CDR3 is made up of 13 amino acids. Germline lookup yields CDR1 MNHEY and CDR2 SVGAGI. The V end lost 2 bases, the J end lost 2 bases, and 7 bases lay between the germline ends. CDR3 region: CASSYPGTYEQYF. The CDR3 nucleotides are TGTGCCAGCAGTTACCCTGGGACCTACGAGCAGTACTTC.

This clonotype showed up just a few times. The J gene is TRBJ2-5, the V gene TRBV27; D possibly corresponds to TRBD1 (5 bases). CDR3 length equals 13 residues. Germline V gene data show CDR1 as MNHEY and CDR2 as SMNVEV (reference sequence). V shed 6 bases and J shed 2 bases, with 10 bases lying between them. CDR3 DNA: TGTGCCAGCAGATCAGGGAATCAAGAGACCCAGTACTTC. Its protein product is CASRSGNQETQYF.

This clonotype was observed a few times. This sequence joins TRBV10-3 and TRBJ2-5; D possibly corresponds to TRBD1 (6 bases). This CDR3 has 14 residues. Germline V lookup: CDR1 ENHRY, CDR2 SYGVKD. V shed 3 bases and J shed 3 bases, with 11 bases lying between them. The CDR3 DNA follows: TGTGCCATCAGTGAAGGGACACCCGAAGAGACCCAGTACTTC. The encoded protein is CAISEGTPEETQYF.

This chain uses TRBV6-5 with TRBJ2-3; possibly TRBD2 for D (5 bases). From germline, CDR1 is MNHEY and CDR2 SVGAGI. V gave up 0 bases and J gave up 11 bases, with 12 bases separating them. The CDR3 extends over 13 amino acids. DNA of the CDR3: TGTGCCAGCAGTTACTCCCCGAGTGGAGGGCAGTATTTT. Translated, it gives CASSYSPSGGQYF.

A note on this clonotype: An end of the junction differs from the germline gene, which may be a read error. The V and J genes are TRBV6-1 and TRBJ2-4, with 7 nucleotides matching TRBD1. CDR1 is MNHNS and CDR2 is SASEGT in the germline V gene. This CDR3 is 16 amino acids long. The CDR3 nucleotides are TGTGCCAGCAGTCCTAGGGGGCTGCGAGCCAAAAACATGCAGTATTTC. Its protein is CASSPRGLRAKNMQYF.